This TCR beta chain was captured by sequencing in a study of cytomegalovirus exposure and HLA in healthy donors. Study information: The study placed 70% to 90% of its approximately 380 genotyped donors in the Caucasian-associated ancestry cluster. Study-wide results and caveats: Researchers counted 164 TCR beta chains as cytomegalovirus-associated. As immune exposure information, only CMV serostatus was available. A prior analysis recorded that most TCR beta V segments were productive about 90% or about 30% of the time.

CDR3 length equals 15 residues. The germline gives CDR1 MGHDK, CDR2 SYGVNS. With V trimmed by 3 bases and J by 7 bases, 6 bases remained unmatched. PCR was performed using 60 Vbeta and 13 Jbeta primers. TCRdb's table, derived via immunoSEQ multiplex PCR, lists solely in-frame clones and lacks some. Of around 160,000 clones in the sample, around 70% were seen once. Concerning this clone: What it recognizes is unknown.

Material: PBMCs. The source of this sequence is a man between 18 and 29 years old in good health and CMV-seropositive. The gene calls are TRBV25-1 and TRBJ2-1; 10 nucleotides line up with TRBD2. CDR3 loop: CASSEAASGRNEQFF. The CDR3 coding sequence is TGTGCCAGCAGTGAGGCGGCTAGCGGGAGAAATGAGCAGTTCTTC.